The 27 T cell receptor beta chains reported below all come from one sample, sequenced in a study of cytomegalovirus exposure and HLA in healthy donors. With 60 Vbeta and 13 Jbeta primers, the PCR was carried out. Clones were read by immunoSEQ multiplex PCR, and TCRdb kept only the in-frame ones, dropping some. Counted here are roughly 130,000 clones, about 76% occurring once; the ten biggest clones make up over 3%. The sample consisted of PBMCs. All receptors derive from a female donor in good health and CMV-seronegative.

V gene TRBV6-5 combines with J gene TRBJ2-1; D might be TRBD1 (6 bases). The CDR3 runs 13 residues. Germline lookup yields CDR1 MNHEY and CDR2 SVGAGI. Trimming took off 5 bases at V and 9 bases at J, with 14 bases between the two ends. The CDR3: CASSPLTGLEQFF. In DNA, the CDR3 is TGTGCCAGCAGTCCCCTCACAGGGCTTGAGCAGTTCTTC.

The CDR3 reads CASSWTRGSQPQHF. CDR3 nucleotide sequence: TGTGCCAGCAGTTGGACAAGGGGGTCTCAGCCCCAGCATTTT. The chain links TRBV28 to TRBJ1-5; maybe TRBD1 (6 bases). Per the germline V gene, CDR1 is MDHEN and CDR2 is SYDVKM. The V gene lost 4 bases and the J gene lost 6 bases, with 13 bases spanning the gap. The CDR3 spans 14 residues.

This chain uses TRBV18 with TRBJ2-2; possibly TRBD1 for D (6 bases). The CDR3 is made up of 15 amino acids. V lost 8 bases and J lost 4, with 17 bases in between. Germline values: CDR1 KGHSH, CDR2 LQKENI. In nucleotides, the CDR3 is TGTGCCAGCCCGATCGGGACACTCAGCACCGGGGAGCTGTTTTTT. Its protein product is CASPIGTLSTGELFF. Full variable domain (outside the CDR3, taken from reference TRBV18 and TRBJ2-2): NAGVMQNPRHLVRRRGQEARLRCSPMKGHSHVYWYRQLPEEGLKFMVYLQKENIIDESGMPKERFSAEFPKEGPSILRIQQVVRGDSAAYFCASPIGTLSTGELFFGEGSRLTVL.

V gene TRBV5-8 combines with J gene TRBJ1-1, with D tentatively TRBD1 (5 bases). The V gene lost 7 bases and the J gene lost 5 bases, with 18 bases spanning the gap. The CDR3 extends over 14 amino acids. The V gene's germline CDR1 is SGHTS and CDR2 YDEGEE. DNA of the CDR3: TGTGCCAGCCACCTCACAGGCGGGGAGACTGAAGCTTTCTTT. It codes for CASHLTGGETEAFF.

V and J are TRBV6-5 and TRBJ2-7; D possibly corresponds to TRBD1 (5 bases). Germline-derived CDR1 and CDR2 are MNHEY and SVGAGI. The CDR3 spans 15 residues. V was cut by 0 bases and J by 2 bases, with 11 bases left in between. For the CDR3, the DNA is TGTGCCAGCAGTTACTCGAAAGGGGAAGCCTACGAGCAGTACTTC. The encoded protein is CASSYSKGEAYEQYF.

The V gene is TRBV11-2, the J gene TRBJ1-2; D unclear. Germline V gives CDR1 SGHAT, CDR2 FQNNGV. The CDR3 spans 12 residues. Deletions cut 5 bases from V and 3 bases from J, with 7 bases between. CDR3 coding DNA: TGTGCCAGCAGCGAAGCTGACTATGGCTACACCTTC. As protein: CASSEADYGYTF.

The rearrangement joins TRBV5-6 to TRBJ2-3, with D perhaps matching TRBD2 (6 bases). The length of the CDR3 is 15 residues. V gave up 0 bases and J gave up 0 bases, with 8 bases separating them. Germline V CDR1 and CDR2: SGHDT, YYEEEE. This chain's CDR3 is CASSLGGLSTDTQYF. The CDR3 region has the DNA TGTGCCAGCAGCTTGGGGGGACTGAGCACAGATACGCAGTATTTT.

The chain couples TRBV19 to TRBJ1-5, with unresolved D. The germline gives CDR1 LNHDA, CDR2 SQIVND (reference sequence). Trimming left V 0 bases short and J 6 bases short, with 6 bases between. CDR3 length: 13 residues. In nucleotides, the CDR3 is TGTGCCAGTAGTATAGAACGAGGTCAGCCCCAGCATTTT. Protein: CASSIERGQPQHF.

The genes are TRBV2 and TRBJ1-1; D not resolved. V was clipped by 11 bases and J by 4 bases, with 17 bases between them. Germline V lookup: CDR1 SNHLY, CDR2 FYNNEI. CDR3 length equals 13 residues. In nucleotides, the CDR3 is TGTGCCGGGTCTAGACTGGGGAGCACTGAAGCTTTCTTT. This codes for CAGSRLGSTEAFF.

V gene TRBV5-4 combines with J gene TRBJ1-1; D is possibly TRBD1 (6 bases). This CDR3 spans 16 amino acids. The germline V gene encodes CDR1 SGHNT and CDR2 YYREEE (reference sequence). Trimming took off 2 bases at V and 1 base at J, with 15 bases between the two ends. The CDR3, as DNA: TGTGCCAGCAGCTTCAGGGGCCGTCCGTCGAACACTGAAGCTTTCTTT. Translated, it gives CASSFRGRPSNTEAFF. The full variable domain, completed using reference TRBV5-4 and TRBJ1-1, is ETGVTQSPTHLIKTRGQQVTLRCSSQSGHNTVSWYQQALGQGPQFIFQYYREEENGRGNFPPRFSGLQFPNYSSELNVNALELDDSALYLCASSFRGRPSNTEAFFGQGTRLTVV.

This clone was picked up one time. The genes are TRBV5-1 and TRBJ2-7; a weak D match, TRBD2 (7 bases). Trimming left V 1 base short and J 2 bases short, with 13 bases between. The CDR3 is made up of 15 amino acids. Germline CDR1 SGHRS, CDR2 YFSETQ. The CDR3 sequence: CASSLLGGAAYEQYF. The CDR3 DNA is TGCGCCAGCAGCTTGTTGGGGGGGGCTGCCTACGAGCAGTACTTC.

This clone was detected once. The CDR3 is CASSFRDSITGELFF. DNA of the CDR3: TGTGCCAGCAGTTTCCGGGACAGCATAACCGGGGAGCTGTTTTTT. This chain uses TRBV28 with TRBJ2-2, with 7 bases that match TRBD1. CDR1 and CDR2 (germline): MDHEN, SYDVKM. J was trimmed by 5 bases and V by 3 bases; bases with no gene match: 6. The CDR3 has 15 amino acids. The full variable domain, completed using reference TRBV28 and TRBJ2-2, is DVKVTQSSRYLVKRTGEKVFLECVQDMDHENMFWYRQDPGLGLRLIYFSYDVKMKEKGDIPEGYSVSREKKERFSLILESASTNQTSMYLCASSFRDSITGELFFGEGSRLTVL.

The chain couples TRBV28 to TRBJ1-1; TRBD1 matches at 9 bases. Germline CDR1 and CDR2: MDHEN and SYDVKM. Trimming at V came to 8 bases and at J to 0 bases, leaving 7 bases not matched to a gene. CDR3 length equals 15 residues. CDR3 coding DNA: TGTGCCAGCGGCGGACAGGGGATAGTGAACACTGAAGCTTTCTTT. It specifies CASGGQGIVNTEAFF.

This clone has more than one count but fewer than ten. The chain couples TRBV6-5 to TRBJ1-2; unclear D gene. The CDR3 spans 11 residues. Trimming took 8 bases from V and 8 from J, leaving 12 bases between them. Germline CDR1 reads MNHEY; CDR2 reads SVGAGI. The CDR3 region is CASGQFSGYTF. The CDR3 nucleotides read TGTGCCAGCGGGCAGTTTTCAGGCTACACCTTC.

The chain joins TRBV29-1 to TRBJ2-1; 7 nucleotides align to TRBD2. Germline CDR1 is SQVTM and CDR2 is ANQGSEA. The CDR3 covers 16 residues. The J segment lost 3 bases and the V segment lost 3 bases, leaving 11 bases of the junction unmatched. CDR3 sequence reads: CSVEEVAGVGYNEQFF. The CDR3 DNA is TGCAGCGTTGAGGAGGTGGCGGGAGTCGGCTACAATGAGCAGTTCTTC.

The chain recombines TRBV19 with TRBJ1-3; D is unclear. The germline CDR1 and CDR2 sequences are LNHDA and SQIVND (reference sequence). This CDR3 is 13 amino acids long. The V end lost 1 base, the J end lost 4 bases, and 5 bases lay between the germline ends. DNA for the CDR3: TGTGCCAGTAGTATAGTCACAGGAAACACCATATATTTT. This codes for CASSIVTGNTIYF.

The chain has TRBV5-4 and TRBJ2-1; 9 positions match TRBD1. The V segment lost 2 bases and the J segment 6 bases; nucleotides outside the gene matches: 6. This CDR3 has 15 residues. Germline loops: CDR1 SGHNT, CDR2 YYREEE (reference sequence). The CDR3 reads CASSFGGTGSNEQFF. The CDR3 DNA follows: TGTGCCAGCAGCTTTGGGGGGACAGGGAGCAATGAGCAGTTCTTC.

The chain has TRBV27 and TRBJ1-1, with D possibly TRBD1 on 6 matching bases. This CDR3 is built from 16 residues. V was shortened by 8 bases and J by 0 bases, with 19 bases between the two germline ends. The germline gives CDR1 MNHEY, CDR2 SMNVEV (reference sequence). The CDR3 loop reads CASQAGAVLVNTEAFF. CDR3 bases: TGTGCCAGCCAGGCGGGGGCGGTCTTGGTGAACACTGAAGCTTTCTTT.

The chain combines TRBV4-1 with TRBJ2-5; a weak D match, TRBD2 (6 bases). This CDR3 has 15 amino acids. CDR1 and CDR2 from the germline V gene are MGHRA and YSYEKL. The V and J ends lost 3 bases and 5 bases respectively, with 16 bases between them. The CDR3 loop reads CASSHPPGGEETQYF. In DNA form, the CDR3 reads TGCGCCAGCAGCCATCCCCCAGGAGGGGAGGAGACCCAGTACTTC.

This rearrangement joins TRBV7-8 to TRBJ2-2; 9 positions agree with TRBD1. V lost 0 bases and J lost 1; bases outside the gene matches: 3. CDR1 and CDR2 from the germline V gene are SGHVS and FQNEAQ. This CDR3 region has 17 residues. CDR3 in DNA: TGTGCCAGCAGCTTAGCCCCGGGACAGGGGAACACCGGGGAGCTGTTTTTT. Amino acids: CASSLAPGQGNTGELFF.

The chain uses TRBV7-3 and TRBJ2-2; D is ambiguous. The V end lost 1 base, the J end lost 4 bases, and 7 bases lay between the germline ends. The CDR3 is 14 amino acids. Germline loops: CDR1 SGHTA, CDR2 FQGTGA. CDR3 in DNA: TGTGCCAGCAGCTTAAAACAGACCACCGGGGAGCTGTTTTTT. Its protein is CASSLKQTTGELFF.

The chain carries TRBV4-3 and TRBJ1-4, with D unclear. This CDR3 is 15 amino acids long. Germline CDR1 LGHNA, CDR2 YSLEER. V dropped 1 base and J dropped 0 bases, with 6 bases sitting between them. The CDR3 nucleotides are TGCGCCAGCAGCCAAGGGAGTGCAACTAATGAAAAACTGTTTTTT. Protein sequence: CASSQGSATNEKLFF.

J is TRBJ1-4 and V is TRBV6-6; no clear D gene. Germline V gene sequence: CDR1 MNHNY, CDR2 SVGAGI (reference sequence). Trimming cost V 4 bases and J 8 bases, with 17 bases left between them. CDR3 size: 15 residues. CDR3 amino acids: CASSFWGGSREKLFF. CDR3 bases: TGTGCCAGCAGTTTCTGGGGAGGGAGTAGGGAAAAACTGTTTTTT.

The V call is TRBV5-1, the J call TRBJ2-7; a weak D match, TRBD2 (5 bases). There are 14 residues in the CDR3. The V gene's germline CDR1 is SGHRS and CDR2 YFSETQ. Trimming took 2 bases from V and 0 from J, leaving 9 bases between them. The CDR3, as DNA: TGCGCCAGCAGCTTCGAGGGCCTCTCCTACGAGCAGTACTTC. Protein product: CASSFEGLSYEQYF.

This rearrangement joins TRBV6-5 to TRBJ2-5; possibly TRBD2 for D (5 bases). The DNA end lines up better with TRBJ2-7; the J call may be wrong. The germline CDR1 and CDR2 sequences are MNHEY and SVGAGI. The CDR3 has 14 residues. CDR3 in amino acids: CASRQVASRYEQYF. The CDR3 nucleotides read TGTGCCAGCAGGCAAGTAGCGAGCCGCTACGAGCAGTACTTC.

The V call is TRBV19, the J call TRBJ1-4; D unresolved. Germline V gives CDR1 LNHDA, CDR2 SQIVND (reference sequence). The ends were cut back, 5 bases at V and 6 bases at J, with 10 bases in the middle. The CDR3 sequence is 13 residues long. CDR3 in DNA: TGTGCCAGTAGTTTACAGAGGGATGAAAAACTGTTTTTT. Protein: CASSLQRDEKLFF.

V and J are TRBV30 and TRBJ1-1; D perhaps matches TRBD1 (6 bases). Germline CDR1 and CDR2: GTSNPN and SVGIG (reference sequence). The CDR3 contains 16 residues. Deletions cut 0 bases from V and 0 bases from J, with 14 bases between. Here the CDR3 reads CAWSVGFDRLNTEAFF. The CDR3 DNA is TGTGCCTGGAGTGTGGGATTCGACAGGTTGAACACTGAAGCTTTCTTT.